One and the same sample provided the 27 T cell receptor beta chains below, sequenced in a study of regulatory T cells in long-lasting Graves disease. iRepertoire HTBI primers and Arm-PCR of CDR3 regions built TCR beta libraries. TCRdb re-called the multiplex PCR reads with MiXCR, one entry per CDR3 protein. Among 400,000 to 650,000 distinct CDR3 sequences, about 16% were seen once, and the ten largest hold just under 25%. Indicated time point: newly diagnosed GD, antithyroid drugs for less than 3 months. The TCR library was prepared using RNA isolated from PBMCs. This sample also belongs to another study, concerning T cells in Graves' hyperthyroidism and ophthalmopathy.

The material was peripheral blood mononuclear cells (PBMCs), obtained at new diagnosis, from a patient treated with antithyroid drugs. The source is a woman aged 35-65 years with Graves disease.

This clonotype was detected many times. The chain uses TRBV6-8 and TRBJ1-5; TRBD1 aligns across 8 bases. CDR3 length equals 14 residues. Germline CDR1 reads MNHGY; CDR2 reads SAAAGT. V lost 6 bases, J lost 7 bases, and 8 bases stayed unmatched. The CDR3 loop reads CASSSDRVGQPQHF. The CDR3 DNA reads TGTGCCAGCAGCTCGGACAGGGTAGGACAGCCCCAGCATTTT.

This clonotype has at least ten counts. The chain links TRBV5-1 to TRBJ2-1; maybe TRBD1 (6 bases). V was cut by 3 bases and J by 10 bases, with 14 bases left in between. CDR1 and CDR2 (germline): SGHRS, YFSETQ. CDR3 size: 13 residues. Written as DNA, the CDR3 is TGCGCCAGCAGCTGGGGGCCTTCCGGCGAGCAGTTCTTC. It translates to CASSWGPSGEQFF.

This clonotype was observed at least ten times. The CDR3 region has the DNA TGTGCCAGCAGCCAAGGGAAAGGCACCGAGGAGACCCAGTACTTC. It specifies CASSQGKGTEETQYF. The rearrangement joins TRBV3-1 to TRBJ2-5; D remains unclear. This CDR3 is 15 amino acids long. Trimming took 1 base from V and 5 from J, leaving 14 bases between them. The V gene's germline CDR1 is LGHDT and CDR2 YNNKEL (reference sequence).

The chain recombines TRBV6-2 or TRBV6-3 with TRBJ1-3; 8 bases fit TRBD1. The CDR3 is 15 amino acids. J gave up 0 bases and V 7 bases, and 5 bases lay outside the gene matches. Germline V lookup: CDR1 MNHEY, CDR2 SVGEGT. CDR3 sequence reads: CASIEDRASGNTIYF. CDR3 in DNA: TGTGCCAGCATAGAGGACAGGGCCTCTGGAAACACCATATATTTT.

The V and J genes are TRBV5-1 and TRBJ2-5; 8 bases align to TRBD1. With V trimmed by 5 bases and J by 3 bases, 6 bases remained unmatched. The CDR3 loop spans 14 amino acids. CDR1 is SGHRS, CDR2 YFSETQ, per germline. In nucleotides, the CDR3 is TGCGCCAGCAGATTTGGACAGGGCGAAGAGACCCAGTACTTC. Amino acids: CASRFGQGEETQYF.

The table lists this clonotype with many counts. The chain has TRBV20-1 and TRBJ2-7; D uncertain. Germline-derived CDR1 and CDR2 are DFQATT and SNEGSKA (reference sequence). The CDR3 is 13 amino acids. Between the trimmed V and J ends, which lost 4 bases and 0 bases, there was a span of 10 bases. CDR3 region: CSAISEVSYEQYF. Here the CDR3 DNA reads TGCAGTGCTATTTCAGAGGTCTCCTACGAGCAGTACTTC.

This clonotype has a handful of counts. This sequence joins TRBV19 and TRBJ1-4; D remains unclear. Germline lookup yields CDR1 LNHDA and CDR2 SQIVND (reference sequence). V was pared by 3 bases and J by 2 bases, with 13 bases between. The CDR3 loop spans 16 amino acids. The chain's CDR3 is CASSIRPPPTNEKLFF. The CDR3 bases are TGTGCCAGTAGTATCCGACCTCCCCCCACTAATGAAAAACTGTTTTTT.

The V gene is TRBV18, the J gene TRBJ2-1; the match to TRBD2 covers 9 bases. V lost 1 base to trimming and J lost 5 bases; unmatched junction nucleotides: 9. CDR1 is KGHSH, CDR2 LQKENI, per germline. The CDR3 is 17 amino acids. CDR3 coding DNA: TGTGCCAGCTCACCACTAGCGGGGGCCCTTTTGGACAATGAGCAGTTCTTC. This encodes CASSPLAGALLDNEQFF.

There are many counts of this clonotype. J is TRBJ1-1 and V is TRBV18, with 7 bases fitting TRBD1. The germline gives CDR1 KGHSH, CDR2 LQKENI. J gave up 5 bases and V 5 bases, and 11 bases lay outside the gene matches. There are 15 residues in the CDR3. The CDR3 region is CASSVPRGGMTEAFF. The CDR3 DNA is TGTGCCAGCTCAGTGCCCAGGGGGGGCATGACTGAAGCTTTCTTT.

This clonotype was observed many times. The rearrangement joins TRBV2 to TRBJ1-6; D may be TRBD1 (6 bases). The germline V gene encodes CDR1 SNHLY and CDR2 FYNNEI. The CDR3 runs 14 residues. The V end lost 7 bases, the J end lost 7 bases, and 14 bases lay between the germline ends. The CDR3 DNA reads TGTGCCAGCACCCCCGGACAGCGAAATTCACCCCTCCACTTT. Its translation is CASTPGQRNSPLHF.

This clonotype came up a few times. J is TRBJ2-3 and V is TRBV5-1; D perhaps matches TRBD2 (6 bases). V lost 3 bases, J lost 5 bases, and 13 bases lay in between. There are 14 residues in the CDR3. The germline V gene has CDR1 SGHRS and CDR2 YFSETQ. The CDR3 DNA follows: TGCGCCAGCAGCTGGTCGGGGGTGGGAGATACGCAGTATTTT. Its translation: CASSWSGVGDTQYF.

CDR3: CASSAVMAEVYGYTF. CDR3 DNA sequence: TGTGCCAGCAGTGCGGTAATGGCCGAGGTCTATGGCTACACCTTC. The V call is TRBV27, the J call TRBJ1-2, with no clear D. V shed 5 bases and J shed 4 bases, with 17 bases lying between them. This CDR3 comprises 15 residues. Germline CDR1 is MNHEY and CDR2 is SMNVEV (reference sequence).

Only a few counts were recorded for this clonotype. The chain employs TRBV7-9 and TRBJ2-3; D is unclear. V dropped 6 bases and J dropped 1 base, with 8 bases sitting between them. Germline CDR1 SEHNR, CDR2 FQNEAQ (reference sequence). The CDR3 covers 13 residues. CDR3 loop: CASSSQRTDTQYF. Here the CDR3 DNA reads TGTGCCAGCAGTTCACAGCGCACAGATACGCAGTATTTT.

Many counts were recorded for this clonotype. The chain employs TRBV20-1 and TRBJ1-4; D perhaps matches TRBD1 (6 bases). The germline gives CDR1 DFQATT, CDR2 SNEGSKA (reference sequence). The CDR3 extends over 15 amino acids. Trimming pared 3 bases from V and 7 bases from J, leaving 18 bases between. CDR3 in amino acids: CSASLPTGLGEKLFF. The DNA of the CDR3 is TGCAGTGCTAGTTTACCCACAGGGTTAGGTGAAAAACTGTTTTTT.

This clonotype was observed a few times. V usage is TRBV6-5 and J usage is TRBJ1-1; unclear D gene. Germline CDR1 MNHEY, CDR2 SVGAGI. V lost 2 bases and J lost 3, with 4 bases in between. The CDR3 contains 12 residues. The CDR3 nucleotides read TGTGCCAGCAGTTACCCGTACACTGAAGCTTTCTTT. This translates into CASSYPYTEAFF.

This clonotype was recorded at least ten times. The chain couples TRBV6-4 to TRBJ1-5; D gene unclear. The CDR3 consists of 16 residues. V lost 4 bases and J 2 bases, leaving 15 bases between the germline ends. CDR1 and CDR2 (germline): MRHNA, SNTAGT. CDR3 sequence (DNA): TGTGCCAGCAGTGTCGAAGTCGGGTGTGGCAATCAGCCCCAGCATTTT. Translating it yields CASSVEVGCGNQPQHF.

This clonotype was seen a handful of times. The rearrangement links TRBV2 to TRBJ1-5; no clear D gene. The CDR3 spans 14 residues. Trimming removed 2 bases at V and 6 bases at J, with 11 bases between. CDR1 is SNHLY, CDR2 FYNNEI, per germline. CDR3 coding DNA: TGTGCCAGCAGTGAATGGGGAGGAGTTCAGCCCCAGCATTTT. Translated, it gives CASSEWGGVQPQHF.

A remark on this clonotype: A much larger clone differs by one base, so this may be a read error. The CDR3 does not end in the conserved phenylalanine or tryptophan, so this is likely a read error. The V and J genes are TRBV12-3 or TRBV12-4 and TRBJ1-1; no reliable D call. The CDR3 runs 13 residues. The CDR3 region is CANSNWGNTEAFL. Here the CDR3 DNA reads TGTGCCAACAGTAATTGGGGTAACACTGAAGCTTTCCTT.

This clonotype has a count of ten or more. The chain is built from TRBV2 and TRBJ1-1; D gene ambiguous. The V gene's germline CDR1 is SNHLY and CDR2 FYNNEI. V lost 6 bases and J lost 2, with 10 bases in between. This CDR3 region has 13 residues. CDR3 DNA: TGTGCCAGCAGCTCCGATTTTAACACTGAAGCTTTCTTT. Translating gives CASSSDFNTEAFF.

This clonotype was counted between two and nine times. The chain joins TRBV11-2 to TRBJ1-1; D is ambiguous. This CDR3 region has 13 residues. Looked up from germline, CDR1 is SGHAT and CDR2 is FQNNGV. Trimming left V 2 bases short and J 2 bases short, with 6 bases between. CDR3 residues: CASSLHFNTEAFF. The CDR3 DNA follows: TGTGCCAGCAGCTTACACTTTAACACTGAAGCTTTCTTT.

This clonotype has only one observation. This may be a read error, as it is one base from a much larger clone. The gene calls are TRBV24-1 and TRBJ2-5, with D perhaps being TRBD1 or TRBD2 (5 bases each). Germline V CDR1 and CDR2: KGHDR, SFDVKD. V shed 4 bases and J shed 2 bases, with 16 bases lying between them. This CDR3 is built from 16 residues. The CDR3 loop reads CATSDPGRETQETQYF. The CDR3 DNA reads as TGTGCCACCAGTGACCCGGGACGGGAAACTCAAGAGACCCAGTACTTC.

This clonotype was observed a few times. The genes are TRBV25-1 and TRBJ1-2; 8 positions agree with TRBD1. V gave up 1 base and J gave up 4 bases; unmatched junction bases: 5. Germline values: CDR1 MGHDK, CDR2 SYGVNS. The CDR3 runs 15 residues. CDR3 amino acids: CASSESAGGRYGYTF. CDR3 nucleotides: TGTGCCAGCAGTGAATCTGCAGGGGGCCGCTATGGCTACACCTTC.

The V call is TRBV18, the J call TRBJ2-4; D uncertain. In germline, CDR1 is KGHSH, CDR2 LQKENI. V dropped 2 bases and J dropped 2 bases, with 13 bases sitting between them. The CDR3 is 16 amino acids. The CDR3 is CASSPGNPYTKNIQYF. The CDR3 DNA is TGTGCCAGCTCACCAGGGAACCCTTACACCAAAAACATTCAGTACTTC.

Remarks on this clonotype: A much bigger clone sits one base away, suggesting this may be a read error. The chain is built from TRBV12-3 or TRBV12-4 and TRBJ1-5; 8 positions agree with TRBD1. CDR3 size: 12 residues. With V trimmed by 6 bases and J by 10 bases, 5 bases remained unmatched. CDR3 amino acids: CASRAGTGPQHF. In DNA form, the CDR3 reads TGTGCCAGCAGGGCCGGGACAGGACCCCAGCATTTT.

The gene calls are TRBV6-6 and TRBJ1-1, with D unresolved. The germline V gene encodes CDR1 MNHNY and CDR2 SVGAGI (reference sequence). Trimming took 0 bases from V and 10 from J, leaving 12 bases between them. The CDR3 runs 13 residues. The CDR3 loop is CASSYSSPEGAFF. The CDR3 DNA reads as TGTGCCAGCAGTTACTCGAGTCCGGAGGGAGCTTTCTTT.

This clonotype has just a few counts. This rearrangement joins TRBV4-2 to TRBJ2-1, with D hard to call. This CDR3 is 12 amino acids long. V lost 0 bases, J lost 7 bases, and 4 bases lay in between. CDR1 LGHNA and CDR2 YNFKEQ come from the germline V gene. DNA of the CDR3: TGTGCCAGCAGCCAAGATATAAATGAGCAGTTCTTC. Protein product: CASSQDINEQFF.

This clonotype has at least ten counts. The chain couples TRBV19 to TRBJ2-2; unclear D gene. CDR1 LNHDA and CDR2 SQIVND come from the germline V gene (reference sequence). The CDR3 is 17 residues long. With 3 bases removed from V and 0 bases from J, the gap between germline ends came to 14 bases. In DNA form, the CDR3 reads TGTGCCAGTAGTATGGGCACCACCCTTTCGAACACCGGGGAGCTGTTTTTT. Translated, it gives CASSMGTTLSNTGELFF.